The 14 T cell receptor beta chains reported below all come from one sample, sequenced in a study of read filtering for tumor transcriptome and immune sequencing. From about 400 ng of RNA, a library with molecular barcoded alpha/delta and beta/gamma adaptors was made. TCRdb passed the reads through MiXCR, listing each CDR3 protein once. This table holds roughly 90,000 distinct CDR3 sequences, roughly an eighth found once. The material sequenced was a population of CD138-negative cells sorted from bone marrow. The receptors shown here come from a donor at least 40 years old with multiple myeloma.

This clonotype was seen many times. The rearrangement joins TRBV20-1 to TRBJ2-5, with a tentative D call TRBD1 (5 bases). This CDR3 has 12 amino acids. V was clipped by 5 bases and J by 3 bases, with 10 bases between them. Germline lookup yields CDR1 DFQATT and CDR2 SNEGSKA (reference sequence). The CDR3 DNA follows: TGCAGTGCTCATTGGGGCGAAGAGACCCAGTACTTC. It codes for CSAHWGEETQYF.

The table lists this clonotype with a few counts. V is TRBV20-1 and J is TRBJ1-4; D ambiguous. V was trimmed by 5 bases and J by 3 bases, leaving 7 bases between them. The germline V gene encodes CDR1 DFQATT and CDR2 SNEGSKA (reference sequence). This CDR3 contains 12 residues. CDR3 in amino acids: CSALQPNEKLFF. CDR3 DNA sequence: TGCAGTGCTCTACAACCTAATGAAAAACTGTTTTTT.

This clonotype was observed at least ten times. CDR3 nucleotides: TGTGCCAGCAGCAATCAGGGAGGTCGCACTGAAGCTTTCTTT. It encodes CASSNQGGRTEAFF. The J gene is TRBJ1-1, the V gene TRBV7-9; maybe TRBD1 (5 bases). The CDR3 is 14 amino acids. The germline CDR1 and CDR2 sequences are SEHNR and FQNEAQ (reference sequence). V was pared by 5 bases and J by 4 bases, with 14 bases between.

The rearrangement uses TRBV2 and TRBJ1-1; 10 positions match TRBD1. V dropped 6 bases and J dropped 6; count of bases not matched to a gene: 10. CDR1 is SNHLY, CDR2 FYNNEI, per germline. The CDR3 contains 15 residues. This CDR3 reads CASSHPGTGVPEAFF. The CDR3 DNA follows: TGTGCCAGCAGCCACCCCGGGACAGGGGTCCCTGAAGCTTTCTTT.

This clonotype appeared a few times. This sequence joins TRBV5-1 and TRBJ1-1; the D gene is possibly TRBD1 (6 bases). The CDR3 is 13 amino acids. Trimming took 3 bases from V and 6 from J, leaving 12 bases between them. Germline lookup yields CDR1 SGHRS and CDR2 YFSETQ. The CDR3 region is CASSSLGGAEAFF. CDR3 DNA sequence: TGCGCCAGCAGCTCCCTCGGGGGCGCTGAAGCTTTCTTT.

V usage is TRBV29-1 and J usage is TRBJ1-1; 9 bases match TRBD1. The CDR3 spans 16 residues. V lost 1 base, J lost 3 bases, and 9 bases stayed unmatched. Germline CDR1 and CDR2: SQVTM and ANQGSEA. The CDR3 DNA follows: TGCAGCGTTGAAGGCGAAAGAGGGGACAGGGACACTGAAGCTTTCTTT. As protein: CSVEGERGDRDTEAFF.

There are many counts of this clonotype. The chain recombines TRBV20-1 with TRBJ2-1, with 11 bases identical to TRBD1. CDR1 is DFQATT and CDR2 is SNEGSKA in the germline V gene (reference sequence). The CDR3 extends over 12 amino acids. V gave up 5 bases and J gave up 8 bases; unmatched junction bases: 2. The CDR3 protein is CSAGTGGDEQFF. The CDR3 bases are TGCAGTGCTGGGACAGGGGGGGATGAGCAGTTCTTC.

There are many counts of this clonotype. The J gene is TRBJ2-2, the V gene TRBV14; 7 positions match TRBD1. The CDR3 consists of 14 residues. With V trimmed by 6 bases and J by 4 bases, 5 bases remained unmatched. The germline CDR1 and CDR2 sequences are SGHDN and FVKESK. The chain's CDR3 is CASRLRQGTGELFF. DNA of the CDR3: TGTGCCAGCAGACTCAGACAGGGCACCGGGGAGCTGTTTTTT. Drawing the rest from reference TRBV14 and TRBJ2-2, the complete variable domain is EAGVTQFPSHSVIEKGQTVTLRCDPISGHDNLYWYRRVMGKEIKFLLHFVKESKQDESGMPNNRFLAERTGGTYSTLKVQPAELEDSGVYFCASRLRQGTGELFFGEGSRLTVL.

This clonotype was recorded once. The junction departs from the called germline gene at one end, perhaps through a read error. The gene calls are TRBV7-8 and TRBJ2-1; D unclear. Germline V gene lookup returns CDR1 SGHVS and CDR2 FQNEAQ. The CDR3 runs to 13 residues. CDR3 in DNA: TGTGCCGGCAGCTTAGTCTACAACAATGAGCAGTTCTTC. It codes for CAGSLVYNNEQFF.

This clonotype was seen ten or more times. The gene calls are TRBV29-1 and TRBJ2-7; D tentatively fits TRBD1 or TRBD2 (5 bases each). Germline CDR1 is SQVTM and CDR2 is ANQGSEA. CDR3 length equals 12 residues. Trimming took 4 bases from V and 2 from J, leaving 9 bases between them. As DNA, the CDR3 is TGCAGCGTTGCACGGGGCCCCTACGAGCAGTACTTC. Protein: CSVARGPYEQYF.

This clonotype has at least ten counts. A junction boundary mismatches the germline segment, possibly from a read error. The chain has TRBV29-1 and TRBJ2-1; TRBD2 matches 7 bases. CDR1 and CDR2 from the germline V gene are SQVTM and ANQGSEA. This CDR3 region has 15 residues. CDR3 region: CSVEDLAGVPNGQFF. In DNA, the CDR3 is TGCAGCGTTGAAGATTTAGCGGGTGTCCCCAATGGGCAGTTCTTC.

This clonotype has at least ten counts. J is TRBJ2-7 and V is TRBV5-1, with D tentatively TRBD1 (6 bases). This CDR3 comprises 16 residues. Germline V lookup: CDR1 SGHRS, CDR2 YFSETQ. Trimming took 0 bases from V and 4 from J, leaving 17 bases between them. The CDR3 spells CASSLAGTGTPYEQYF. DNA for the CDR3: TGCGCCAGCAGCTTGGCAGGGACCGGGACACCGTACGAGCAGTACTTC.

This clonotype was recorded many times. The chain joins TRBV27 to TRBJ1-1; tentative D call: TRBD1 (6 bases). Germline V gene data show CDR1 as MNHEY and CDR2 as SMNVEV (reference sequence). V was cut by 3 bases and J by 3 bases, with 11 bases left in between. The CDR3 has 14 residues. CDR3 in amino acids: CASSFYRDHTEAFF. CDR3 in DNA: TGTGCCAGCAGTTTTTACAGGGACCACACTGAAGCTTTCTTT.

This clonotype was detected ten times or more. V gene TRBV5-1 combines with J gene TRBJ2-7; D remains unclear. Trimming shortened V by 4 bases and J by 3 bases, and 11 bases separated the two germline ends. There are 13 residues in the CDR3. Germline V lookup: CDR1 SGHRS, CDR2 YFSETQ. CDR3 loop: CASSPDGNYEQYF. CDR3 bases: TGCGCCAGCAGCCCGGACGGAAACTACGAGCAGTACTTC.